This T cell receptor beta chain is from a study of blood T cell repertoires in COVID-19. At the level of the study: The origin of the acute and convalescent COVID-19 samples was the United States, Italy and Spain. In each case, the material was cDNA or gDNA derived from T cells, B-cell-depleted T cells, or PBMCs.

In the authors' methods: The authors estimated nucleated cell counts from reference gene primer amplification. Assay: immunoSEQ multiplex PCR; the TCRdb copy retains only in-frame clones and omits some. V and J calls and clone size are copied from that table; D and trimming were computed from the DNA. The sample holds 300,000 to 400,000 clones, around 80% seen once. The length of the CDR3 is 15 residues. The germline V gene encodes CDR1 SGHAT and CDR2 FQDESV (reference sequence). The V end was cut by 1 base, the J end by 5 bases, with 11 bases between. The sequence was obtained from a young man with active or convalescent COVID-19. The chain uses TRBV11-1 and TRBJ2-2, with a possible D match to TRBD2 (6 bases). The sample comprised peripheral blood. The CDR3 DNA reads TGTGCCAGCAGCTTAGACGGGAGAGGGACCGGGGAGCTGTTTTTT. This translates into CASSLDGRGTGELFF.